These 21 T cell receptor beta chains originate from one sample sequenced in a study of blood T cell repertoires in COVID-19. Using immunoSEQ multiplex PCR, the repertoire was profiled, and TCRdb retains in-frame clones only, with some absent. The sample holds 110,000 to 150,000 clones, 75% to 90% seen once. Sequencing was performed on peripheral blood. Receptor source: a man aged 55-75 years with active or convalescent COVID-19.

The J gene is TRBJ1-5, the V gene TRBV6-1; D might be TRBD1 (6 bases). The V and J ends lost 1 base and 9 bases respectively, with 16 bases between them. The CDR3 contains 15 residues. Germline CDR1 reads MNHNS; CDR2 reads SASEGT. The CDR3 sequence is CASSEEARQGLPQHF. The CDR3, as DNA: TGTGCCAGCAGTGAAGAAGCCAGGCAGGGGTTGCCCCAGCATTTT.

This chain links TRBV11-2 with TRBJ1-4; 7 positions match TRBD1. The CDR3 spans 12 residues. V lost 3 bases to trimming and J lost 15 bases; unmatched junction nucleotides: 7. CDR1 is SGHAT and CDR2 is FQNNGV in the germline V gene. The CDR3 DNA reads as TGTGCCAGCAGCTTTCGACAGGGTGGAGTGTTTTTT. Translation: CASSFRQGGVFF.

This chain uses TRBV5-4 with TRBJ2-1; TRBD2 matches 9 bases. The trim removed 5 bases at V and 4 bases at J, leaving 10 bases unmatched. This CDR3 comprises 16 residues. Germline CDR1 SGHNT, CDR2 YYREEE (reference sequence). This CDR3 is CASRSIERGAYNEQFF. CDR3 nucleotides: TGTGCCAGCAGATCGATAGAGCGGGGGGCTTACAATGAGCAGTTCTTC. The variable domain in full, with the rest retrieved from reference TRBV5-4 and TRBJ2-1, is ETGVTQSPTHLIKTRGQQVTLRCSSQSGHNTVSWYQQALGQGPQFIFQYYREEENGRGNFPPRFSGLQFPNYSSELNVNALELDDSALYLCASRSIERGAYNEQFFGPGTRLTVL.

The rearrangement uses TRBV7-2 and TRBJ1-1; a possible D gene is TRBD1 (5 bases). V lost 4 bases, J lost 2 bases, and 14 bases lay in between. The germline gives CDR1 SGHTA, CDR2 FQGNSA. There are 15 residues in the CDR3. The CDR3 nucleotides read TGTGCCAGCAGCTCGCACGGGGGAAGTAACACTGAAGCTTTCTTT. Translated, it gives CASSSHGGSNTEAFF.

DNA of the CDR3: TGTGCCAGCAGGCTCAGGGGGCTTGTAACTGAAGCTTTCTTT. Its translation: CASRLRGLVTEAFF. The gene calls are TRBV2 and TRBJ1-1, with 8 bases lining up with TRBD1. The CDR3 contains 14 residues. Germline CDR1 and CDR2: SNHLY and FYNNEI. Losses at the gene ends were 6 bases for V and 5 bases for J; bases not matched to a gene: 8.

V gene TRBV7-9 combines with J gene TRBJ1-5; TRBD1 aligns across 7 bases. Germline CDR1 and CDR2: SEHNR and FQNEAQ (reference sequence). CDR3 size: 15 residues. Trimming removed 7 bases from V and 4 bases from J; junction bases left unmatched: 10. CDR3: CASTEGGGQNQPQHF. The CDR3 DNA follows: TGTGCCAGCACCGAAGGAGGGGGACAGAATCAGCCCCAGCATTTT.

This chain joins TRBV3-1 (or the pseudogene TRBV3-2) and TRBJ2-7; weak D call: TRBD2 (5 bases). CDR3 length equals 14 residues. The V end was cut by 0 bases, the J end by 4 bases, with 10 bases between. Per the germline V gene, CDR1 is LGHDT and CDR2 is YNNKEL (reference sequence). The CDR3 is CASSQDLLAYEQYF. In DNA, the CDR3 is TGTGCCAGCAGCCAAGATCTTCTAGCTTACGAGCAGTACTTC.

This clone has only a few counts. The chain has TRBV2 and TRBJ1-5; 10 nucleotides agree with TRBD1. V was pared by 7 bases and J by 5 bases, with 2 bases of the junction left unmatched. Germline V gene sequence: CDR1 SNHLY, CDR2 FYNNEI. CDR3 length: 13 amino acids. The CDR3 coding sequence is TGTGCCAGCACTGGGACAGGGGATCAGCCCCAGCATTTT. Encoded protein: CASTGTGDQPQHF. Variable domain in full (rest from reference TRBV2 and TRBJ1-5): EPEVTQTPSHQVTQMGQEVILRCVPISNHLYFYWYRQILGQKVEFLVSFYNNEISEKSEIFDDQFSVERPDGSNFTLKIRSTKLEDSAMYFCASTGTGDQPQHFGDGTRLSIL.

This clone was observed a handful of times. The CDR3: CASSLLEIPSGGYTF. The CDR3 DNA is TGCGCCAGCAGCCTTCTCGAGATCCCCTCGGGTGGCTACACCTTC. The chain recombines TRBV5-1 with TRBJ1-2; D gene unclear. The germline CDR1 and CDR2 sequences are SGHRS and YFSETQ. The CDR3 has 15 amino acids. With 4 bases removed from V and 7 bases from J, the gap between germline ends came to 20 bases.

V and J are TRBV6-5 and TRBJ2-4; D perhaps matches TRBD1 (6 bases). Germline assignment: CDR1 MNHEY and CDR2 SVGAGI. The CDR3 sequence is 15 residues long. V lost 7 bases and J 8 bases, leaving 21 bases between the germline ends. The CDR3 region has the DNA TGTGCCAGCACCAGCCCCGGCAGGGGAGTGGACATTCAGTACTTC. This codes for CASTSPGRGVDIQYF.

This clone has just a few counts. The V gene is TRBV19, the J gene TRBJ1-1; TRBD1 is a possible D gene (6 bases). This CDR3 is built from 15 residues. CDR1 and CDR2 (germline): LNHDA, SQIVND (reference sequence). The germline V and J ends were trimmed by 6 bases and 0 bases, with 14 bases remaining between them. CDR3 protein: CASRQGLSMNTEAFF. CDR3 nucleotide sequence: TGTGCCAGTAGGCAGGGGCTTAGCATGAACACTGAAGCTTTCTTT.

V usage is TRBV24-1 and J usage is TRBJ2-7, with 8 bases that match TRBD2. The CDR3 sequence is 14 residues long. Germline V gene lookup returns CDR1 KGHDR and CDR2 SFDVKD. Unmatched junction bases numbered 4, after V lost 5 bases and J lost 2 bases. CDR3 region: CATSARGGPYEQYF. Written as DNA, the CDR3 is TGTGCCACCAGTGCTCGCGGGGGGCCCTACGAGCAGTACTTC.

This chain connects TRBV6-1 to TRBJ1-4; D is unclear. The CDR3 is 12 residues long. V was shortened by 3 bases and J by 4 bases, with 3 bases between the two germline ends. Germline loops: CDR1 MNHNS, CDR2 SASEGT. The CDR3 DNA is TGTGCCAGCAGTGACCTTAATGAAAAACTGTTTTTT. Amino acids: CASSDLNEKLFF.

This clone occurred once. The V gene is TRBV3-1 (or the pseudogene TRBV3-2), the J gene TRBJ2-7; maybe TRBD1 (6 bases). Germline V CDR1 and CDR2: LGHDT, YNNKEL (reference sequence). This CDR3 has 13 amino acids. The V end was cut by 0 bases, the J end by 7 bases, with 10 bases between. CDR3 region: CASSQDEGGEQYF. The CDR3 bases are TGTGCCAGCAGCCAAGATGAAGGGGGAGAGCAGTACTTC.

Comment on this clone: This same CDR3 is encoded by further DNA sequences in the sample. The genes are TRBV24-1 and TRBJ2-3; D not certain. The germline CDR1 and CDR2 sequences are KGHDR and SFDVKD. The CDR3 has 13 amino acids. The ends were cut back, 8 bases at V and 0 bases at J, with 8 bases in the middle. CDR3 region: CATTRSSTDTQYF. The CDR3 DNA reads as TGTGCCACCACCCGGTCTAGCACAGATACGCAGTATTTT.

The table lists this clone with a few counts. The chain recombines TRBV28 with TRBJ1-2, with TRBD1 matching 12 bases. CDR1 is MDHEN and CDR2 is SYDVKM in the germline V gene. The CDR3 has 15 amino acids. With 5 bases clipped from V and 6 bases from J, the junction kept 7 bases outside the gene matches. The CDR3 region is CASSTPGQGANGYTF. In DNA, the CDR3 is TGTGCCAGCAGTACACCGGGACAGGGGGCGAATGGCTACACCTTC.

This clone was seen only a few times. This chain links TRBV7-2 with TRBJ1-6; D might be TRBD1 (5 bases). The germline V and J ends were trimmed by 1 base and 7 bases, with 11 bases remaining between them. CDR1 SGHTA and CDR2 FQGNSA come from the germline V gene. The CDR3 consists of 15 residues. CDR3 DNA sequence: TGTGCCAGCAGCTTAGACGGACGGGGGAATTCACCCCTCCACTTT. It yields the protein CASSLDGRGNSPLHF. Full variable domain (rest looked up from reference TRBV7-2 and TRBJ1-6): GAGVSQSPSNKVTEKGKDVELRCDPISGHTALYWYRQSLGQGLEFLIYFQGNSAPDKSGLPSDRFSAERTGGSVSTLTIQRTQQEDSAVYLCASSLDGRGNSPLHFGNGTRLTVT.

The chain has TRBV6-4 and TRBJ2-5, with 10 bases matching TRBD2. CDR1 is MRHNA and CDR2 is SNTAGT in the germline V gene. This CDR3 has 16 amino acids. J was trimmed by 2 bases and V by 9 bases; bases with no gene match: 12. The CDR3 reads CASPDPGLALQETQYF. CDR3 nucleotide sequence: TGTGCCAGTCCCGATCCGGGACTAGCGCTACAAGAGACCCAGTACTTC.

This clone is a singleton in its sample. V is TRBV4-1 and J is TRBJ1-6, with 7 bases fitting TRBD1. With V trimmed by 0 bases and J by 1 base, 9 bases remained unmatched. Looked up from germline, CDR1 is MGHRA and CDR2 is YSYEKL. CDR3 size: 19 residues. CDR3 coding DNA: TGCGCCAGCAGCCAAGAAGGATCAGAGGGGGCTTCCTATAATTCACCCCTCCACTTT. Protein product: CASSQEGSEGASYNSPLHF.

The rearrangement joins TRBV6-6 to TRBJ1-2, with TRBD1 as a possible D gene (5 bases). This CDR3 is 13 amino acids long. V gave up 2 bases and J gave up 6 bases, with 10 bases separating them. Germline V gene sequence: CDR1 MNHNY, CDR2 SVGAGI (reference sequence). DNA for the CDR3: TGTGCCAGCAGTTACGGGAGGGGCCATGGCTACACCTTC. Translating gives CASSYGRGHGYTF.

V is TRBV7-3 and J is TRBJ2-7, with D possibly matching TRBD2 (5 bases). Germline V gene lookup returns CDR1 SGHTA and CDR2 FQGTGA. This CDR3 is 15 amino acids long. Trimming pared 5 bases from V and 1 base from J, leaving 15 bases between. The CDR3 DNA reads as TGTGCCAGCAGCCCTGGGATAGCGCTGTCCTACGAGCAGTACTTC. It translates to CASSPGIALSYEQYF.